This entry features one T cell receptor beta chain sequence. What it binds is unknown. This record belongs to a study of T cell responses to AZD1222 COVID-19 vaccine. This CDR3 spans 17 amino acids. Overall study findings and caveats: Vaccination with two AZD1222 doses was followed by a rise in Spike-specific TCR breadth and depth.

Method: immunoSEQ multiplex PCR; TCRdb's copy keeps in-frame clones and lacks some. The data show roughly 97,000 clones, around 91% seen once. The chain combines TRBV21-1 with TRBJ1-5. TRBV21-1 represents a pseudogene. This clonotype was sampled from an adult in good health. The input for sequencing was peripheral blood, taken on day 0 of AZD1222 vaccination. CDR3 nucleotides: TGTGCCAGCAGCCTAACTGGGCAGGGAGGTTTGGGTCAGCCCCAGCATTTT. It yields the protein CASSLTGQGGLGQPQHF.